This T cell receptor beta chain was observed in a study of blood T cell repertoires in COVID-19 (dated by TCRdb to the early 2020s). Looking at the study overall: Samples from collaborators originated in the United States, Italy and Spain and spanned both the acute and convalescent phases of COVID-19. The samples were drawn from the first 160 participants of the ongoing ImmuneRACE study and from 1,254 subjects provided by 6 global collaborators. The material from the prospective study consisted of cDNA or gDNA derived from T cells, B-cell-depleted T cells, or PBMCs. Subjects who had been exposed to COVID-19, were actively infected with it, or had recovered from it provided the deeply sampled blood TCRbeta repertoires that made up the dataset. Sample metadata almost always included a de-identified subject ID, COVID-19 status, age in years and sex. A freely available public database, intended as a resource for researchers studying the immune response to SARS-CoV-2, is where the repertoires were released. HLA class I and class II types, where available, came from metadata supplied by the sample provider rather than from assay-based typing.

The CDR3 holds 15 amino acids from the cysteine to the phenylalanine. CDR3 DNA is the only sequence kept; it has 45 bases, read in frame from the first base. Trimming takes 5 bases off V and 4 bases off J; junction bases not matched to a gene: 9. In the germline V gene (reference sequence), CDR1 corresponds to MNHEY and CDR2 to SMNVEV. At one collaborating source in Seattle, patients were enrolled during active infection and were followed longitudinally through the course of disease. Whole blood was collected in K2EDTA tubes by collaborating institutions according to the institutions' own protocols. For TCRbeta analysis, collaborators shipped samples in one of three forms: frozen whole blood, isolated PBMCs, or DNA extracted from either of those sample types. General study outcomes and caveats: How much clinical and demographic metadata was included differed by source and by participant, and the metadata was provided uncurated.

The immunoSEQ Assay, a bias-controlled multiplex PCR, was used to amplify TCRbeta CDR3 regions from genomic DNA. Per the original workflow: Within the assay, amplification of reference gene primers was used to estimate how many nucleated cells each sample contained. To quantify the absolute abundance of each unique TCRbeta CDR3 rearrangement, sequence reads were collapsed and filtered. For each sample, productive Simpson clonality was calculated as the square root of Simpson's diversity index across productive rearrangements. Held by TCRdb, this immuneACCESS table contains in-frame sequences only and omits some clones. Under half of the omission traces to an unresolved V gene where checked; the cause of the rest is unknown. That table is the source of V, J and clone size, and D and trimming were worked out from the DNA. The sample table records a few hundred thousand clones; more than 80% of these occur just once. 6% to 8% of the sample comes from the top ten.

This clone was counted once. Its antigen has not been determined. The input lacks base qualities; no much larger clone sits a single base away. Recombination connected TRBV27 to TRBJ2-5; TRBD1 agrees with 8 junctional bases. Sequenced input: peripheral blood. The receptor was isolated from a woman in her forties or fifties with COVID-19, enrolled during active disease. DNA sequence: TGTGCCAGCAGTCCCGGACAGGGAATCAGAGAGACCCAGTACTTC. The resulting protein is CASSPGQGIRETQYF.